The 5 T cell receptor beta chains in this list originate from one sample, sequenced in a study of blood T cell repertoires in COVID-19 (dated by TCRdb to the early 2020s). The method behind the library was the immunoSEQ multiplex PCR assay. TCRdb took over this immuneACCESS table, retaining in-frame rearrangements with V and J assigned. Such tables are incomplete; in checked studies, under half of the missing clones stem from an unresolved V gene, and the remainder is unexplained. The sample table shows about 360,000 clones, and roughly 86% are seen once. The top ten constitute about 2.9% of the sample. The sequencing sample was made of peripheral blood. Every receptor here comes from a human donor in a cohort sampled during active COVID-19.

This clone has more than one count but fewer than ten. The rearrangement links TRBV19 to TRBJ1-1; tentative D call: TRBD1 (5 bases). With 3 bases removed from V and 3 bases from J, the gap between germline ends came to 11 bases. This CDR3 region has 14 residues. Germline V gene data show CDR1 as LNHDA and CDR2 as SQIVND (reference sequence). The CDR3 is CASSIWGGDTEAFF. The CDR3 DNA reads TGTGCCAGTAGTATCTGGGGAGGGGACACTGAAGCTTTCTTT.

The chain uses TRBV11-2 and TRBJ2-7, with TRBD1 matching over 9 bases. Germline lookup yields CDR1 SGHAT and CDR2 FQNNGV. Trimming took 5 bases from V and 7 from J; bases not matched to a gene: 3. This CDR3 has 12 residues. CDR3 sequence (DNA): TGTGCCAGCAGCGGGACAGGGAAAGAGCAGTACTTC. It is translated as CASSGTGKEQYF.

The DNA of the CDR3 is TGTGCCATCAGTGATCGGGACAGGGGGCAAGATACGCAGTATTTT. Protein sequence: CAISDRDRGQDTQYF. V is TRBV10-3 and J is TRBJ2-3; 12 bases line up with TRBD1. The CDR3 runs to 15 residues. Trimming cost V 3 bases and J 5 bases; bases outside gene matches: 3. CDR1 is ENHRY and CDR2 is SYGVKD in the germline V gene.

The chain employs TRBV7-9 and TRBJ1-1; weak D call: TRBD1 (5 bases). The V gene lost 1 base and the J gene lost 3 bases, with 12 bases spanning the gap. CDR1 SEHNR and CDR2 FQNEAQ come from the germline V gene (reference sequence). The CDR3 extends over 15 amino acids. The CDR3 sequence is CASSLEGIEDTEAFF. CDR3 bases: TGTGCCAGCAGCTTAGAGGGGATTGAGGACACTGAAGCTTTCTTT.

V usage is TRBV28 and J usage is TRBJ1-4; TRBD1 agrees at 10 bases. V gave up 6 bases and J gave up 12 bases; unmatched junction bases: 7. This CDR3 has 13 residues. Germline CDR1 reads MDHEN; CDR2 reads SYDVKM. Here the CDR3 DNA reads TGTGCCAGCAGGCGACAGGGGGCGGGGGAACTGTTTTTT. Amino acids: CASRRQGAGELFF.